The clone carrying this T cell receptor beta chain was counted between two and nine times. The CDR3 extends over 14 amino acids. In germline, CDR1 is LGHDT, CDR2 YNNKEL (reference sequence). With 6 bases clipped from V and 0 bases from J, the junction kept 4 bases outside the gene matches. Each CDR3 protein gets one entry after TCRdb re-called the RT-PCR reads with MiXCR. This table holds roughly 940,000 distinct CDR3 sequences, under 20% found once. The data belong to a study of patients and donors after allogeneic stem cell transplantation. V is TRBV3-1 and J is TRBJ1-2; 7 bases are shared with TRBD1. The clonotype comes from a human donor who was either an allogeneic HSCT recipient or a stem cell or donor lymphocyte infusion donor (not recorded which). It is not recorded whose cells these are; they may come from a transplant donor. Sequenced input: blood, either unsorted or a sorted T cell fraction (not recorded which). This CDR3 is CASRRGTANYGYTF. The CDR3 DNA reads TGTGCCAGCAGGCGCGGGACAGCTAACTATGGCTACACCTTC.